This T cell receptor beta chain appears in the sequencing data of a study of PD-L1 blockade in urothelial cancer. About the research overall: Atezolizumab at 1,200 mg intravenously every 3 weeks was started by patients in about 2014. Analysis of the blood was performed 3 weeks (second dose) and 6 weeks after treatment start.

Overall study results and limits: Durable-benefit cases showed more tumor-associated blood clone expansion at 3 weeks.

Per germline, CDR1 LNHDA and CDR2 SQIVND (reference sequence). The CDR3 is made up of 14 amino acids. The ends were cut back, 6 bases at V and 2 bases at J, with 13 bases in the middle. The time point here: pretreatment peripheral blood. This clone was seen only a few times. Its antigen remains unidentified. Profiling relied on immunoSEQ multiplex PCR, and the TCRdb table lists in-frame clones only, not all of them. The data show roughly 45,000 clones, with approximately 80% seen just once and around 15% held by the top ten. The chain joins TRBV19 to TRBJ1-1, with a possible D match to TRBD1 (5 bases). The source material was PBMCs, sampled around atezolizumab (anti-PD-L1) treatment. The sequence came from a man in his fifties or sixties with urothelial cancer. The CDR3 DNA reads as TGTGCCAGTAGCAAAGTACAGGAAAACACTGAAGCTTTCTTT. Its translation: CASSKVQENTEAFF.